Shown below are 21 T cell receptor beta chains from a single sample sequenced in a study of cytomegalovirus exposure and HLA in healthy donors. The study ran its PCR with 60 Vbeta and 13 Jbeta primers. Method: immunoSEQ multiplex PCR; TCRdb's copy keeps in-frame clones and lacks some. The profile covers approximately 150,000 clones, with 80% appearing a single time and 6% to 7.5% taken by the ten largest. Sequenced: PBMCs. These receptors were collected from a man aged 30 to 39 in good health and CMV-seropositive.

The gene calls are TRBV4-1 and TRBJ2-7, with TRBD1 as a possible D gene (5 bases). The V and J ends lost 2 bases and 2 bases respectively, with 10 bases between them. The length of the CDR3 is 14 residues. Germline V lookup: CDR1 MGHRA, CDR2 YSYEKL. CDR3 in amino acids: CASSQPDNTYEQYF. CDR3 nucleotide sequence: TGCGCCAGCAGCCAACCGGACAACACCTACGAGCAGTACTTC.

The table lists this clone with a count of one. J is TRBJ2-5 and V is TRBV30, with D unresolved. CDR1 and CDR2 from the germline V gene are GTSNPN and SVGIG (reference sequence). This CDR3 is 14 amino acids long. V dropped 5 bases and J dropped 2 bases, with 15 bases sitting between them. The CDR3 sequence: CAWSNSGYQETQYF. The CDR3 region has the DNA TGTGCCTGGTCCAACTCAGGTTATCAAGAGACCCAGTACTTC.

This clone was observed a few times. In nucleotides, the CDR3 is TGTGCCAGCAGCTTATCAACTAGCGGATACAATGAGCAGTTCTTC. Translating gives CASSLSTSGYNEQFF. The chain combines TRBV7-6 with TRBJ2-1, with 8 bases aligning to TRBD2. The CDR3 contains 15 residues. Losses at the gene ends were 2 bases for V and 4 bases for J; bases not matched to a gene: 4. The germline CDR1 and CDR2 sequences are SGHVS and FNYEAQ.

The chain couples TRBV18 to TRBJ2-7; 13 bases are shared with TRBD2. CDR1 is KGHSH, CDR2 LQKENI, per germline. The CDR3 has 17 residues. Losses at the gene ends were 3 bases for V and 2 bases for J; bases not matched to a gene: 7. The DNA for the CDR3 is TGTGCCAGCTCACCGAAATTGACTAGCGGGGGGCCCTACGAGCAGTACTTC. Encoded protein: CASSPKLTSGGPYEQYF.

The chain joins TRBV7-2 to TRBJ2-5, with TRBD1 matching 7 bases. Looked up from germline, CDR1 is SGHTA and CDR2 is FQGNSA. This CDR3 spans 14 amino acids. V lost 4 bases, J lost 2 bases, and 4 bases stayed unmatched. The CDR3 here is CASSWGQTQETQYF. CDR3 nucleotides: TGTGCCAGCAGCTGGGGACAGACACAAGAGACCCAGTACTTC.

This clone came up a few times. The chain combines TRBV5-1 with TRBJ1-6; TRBD1 might be the D (5 bases). The CDR3 sequence is 14 residues long. V was trimmed by 7 bases and J by 6 bases, leaving 14 bases between them. Germline V lookup: CDR1 SGHRS, CDR2 YFSETQ. CDR3 sequence: CASRPGLGNSPLHF. The CDR3 bases are TGCGCCAGCCGCCCAGGGTTAGGTAATTCACCCCTCCACTTT.

CDR3 protein: CASSFEGGTAPYEQYF. Here the CDR3 DNA reads TGTGCCAGCAGCTTCGAAGGTGGGACAGCACCCTACGAGCAGTACTTC. V gene TRBV7-9 combines with J gene TRBJ2-7, with TRBD1 matching 7 bases. Germline assignment: CDR1 SEHNR and CDR2 FQNEAQ (reference sequence). The CDR3 is 16 amino acids. The ends lost 3 bases at V and 2 bases at J; junction bases unmatched: 10.

The CDR3 coding sequence is TGTGCCAGCAGTCCAACCCCGGCCGGGACAGCCATAACTTATAGCAATCAGCCCCAGCATTTT. It encodes CASSPTPAGTAITYSNQPQHF. The chain recombines TRBV27 with TRBJ1-5; 7 nucleotides agree with TRBD1. Germline CDR1 MNHEY, CDR2 SMNVEV (reference sequence). The junction had 22 bases not matched to a gene; V was cut back by 5 bases and J by 0 bases. This CDR3 has 21 residues.

The chain uses TRBV7-2 and TRBJ1-2, with D unclear. The CDR3 consists of 13 residues. Looked up from germline, CDR1 is SGHTA and CDR2 is FQGNSA. V shed 1 base and J shed 4 bases, with 7 bases lying between them. CDR3 DNA: TGTGCCAGCAGCTTAGGATACAGCTATGGCTACACCTTC. This encodes CASSLGYSYGYTF.

The chain couples TRBV5-3 to TRBJ1-2; 7 positions match TRBD1. TRBV5-3 is an ORF; its function is uncertain. V shed 0 bases, J shed 0 bases, and the junction held 5 bases outside the gene matches. This CDR3 has 16 residues. CDR3 sequence (DNA): TGTGCCAGAAGCTTGGTACGAGGACAGGCTAACTATGGCTACACCTTC. Encoded protein: CARSLVRGQANYGYTF.

A single count supports this clone. V usage is TRBV6-6 and J usage is TRBJ2-5; 7 bases align to TRBD1. V trimming: 1 base; J trimming: 7 bases; junction bases outside the gene matches: 6. Germline assignment: CDR1 MNHNY and CDR2 SVGAGI (reference sequence). The CDR3 sequence is 14 residues long. CDR3 amino acids: CASSYFAGGWTQYF. For the CDR3, the DNA is TGTGCCAGCAGTTACTTTGCAGGGGGATGGACCCAGTACTTC.

The V and J genes are TRBV5-4 and TRBJ2-1, with 7 bases identical to TRBD2. Germline CDR1 SGHNT, CDR2 YYREEE (reference sequence). The J segment lost 4 bases and the V segment lost 6 bases, leaving 13 bases of the junction unmatched. There are 16 residues in the CDR3. As DNA, the CDR3 is TGTGCCAGCACCGAAGAAGCGGGGAAAACTTACAATGAGCAGTTCTTC. It encodes CASTEEAGKTYNEQFF.

This clone appeared once. The chain combines TRBV27 with TRBJ2-7; 10 bases are shared with TRBD2. The trim removed 6 bases at V and 3 bases at J, leaving 5 bases unmatched. The CDR3 is 14 amino acids. Germline loops: CDR1 MNHEY, CDR2 SMNVEV (reference sequence). For the CDR3, the DNA is TGTGCCAGCAGCCCACTAGCGGGGTTCTACGAGCAGTACTTC. Translating it yields CASSPLAGFYEQYF.

The CDR3 loop is CASSLKVQRTETQYF. In DNA form, the CDR3 reads TGCGCCAGCAGCTTAAAGGTGCAGCGGACAGAGACCCAGTACTTC. This chain connects TRBV5-1 to TRBJ2-5; tentative D call: TRBD2 (5 bases). CDR1 and CDR2 from the germline V gene are SGHRS and YFSETQ. This CDR3 has 15 amino acids. V lost 2 bases and J 4 bases, leaving 15 bases between the germline ends.

V and J are TRBV10-3 and TRBJ2-7; 10 bases map to TRBD1. The CDR3 has 14 amino acids. Looked up from germline, CDR1 is ENHRY and CDR2 is SYGVKD. The J segment lost 4 bases and the V segment lost 4 bases, leaving 4 bases of the junction unmatched. DNA of the CDR3: TGTGCCATCAGTGCCATGGGACAGGGGTACGAGCAGTACTTC. As protein: CAISAMGQGYEQYF.

V usage is TRBV7-2 and J usage is TRBJ2-3; no clear D. The germline V gene encodes CDR1 SGHTA and CDR2 FQGNSA. The CDR3 length is 14 residues. V was shortened by 5 bases and J by 2 bases, with 11 bases between the two germline ends. CDR3 bases: TGTGCCAGCAGCCTAATGGGCACCACAGATACGCAGTATTTT. Translating it yields CASSLMGTTDTQYF.

In this sample, this clone turned up a few times. The chain carries TRBV5-1 and TRBJ1-1, with TRBD1 as a possible D gene (5 bases). Trimming stripped 0 bases from V and 3 bases from J, with 9 bases between. The CDR3 is made up of 14 amino acids. CDR1 is SGHRS and CDR2 is YFSETQ in the germline V gene. The CDR3 bases are TGCGCCAGCAGCTTGGCGTGGGGCTACACTGAAGCTTTCTTT. Translating it yields CASSLAWGYTEAFF.

The V and J genes are TRBV19 and TRBJ2-3; the D gene is possibly TRBD1 (6 bases). The CDR3 runs to 17 residues. Trimming left V 3 bases short and J 6 bases short, with 22 bases between. The germline V gene has CDR1 LNHDA and CDR2 SQIVND (reference sequence). Written as DNA, the CDR3 is TGTGCCAGTAGTATTGGTCAGGGGATGGCTTTTTCGGATACGCAGTATTTT. Translating gives CASSIGQGMAFSDTQYF.

In DNA, the CDR3 is TGTGCCAGCAGCTTAGGTCTTACTTTCACAGATACGCAGTATTTT. This translates into CASSLGLTFTDTQYF. V gene TRBV7-3 combines with J gene TRBJ2-3; no firm D call. V lost 2 bases, J lost 2 bases, and 11 bases lay in between. From germline, CDR1 is SGHTA and CDR2 FQGTGA. The CDR3 runs 15 residues.

The chain has TRBV29-1 and TRBJ2-2, with D tentatively TRBD1 (7 bases). Germline loops: CDR1 SQVTM, CDR2 ANQGSEA. The V and J ends lost 8 bases and 0 bases respectively, with 10 bases between them. The CDR3 totals 13 residues. The CDR3 loop is CSSRGANTGELFF. Here the CDR3 DNA reads TGCAGCTCCAGGGGGGCGAACACCGGGGAGCTGTTTTTT.

The chain joins TRBV7-8 to TRBJ1-5, with TRBD1 identical over 7 bases. Germline CDR1 reads SGHVS; CDR2 reads FQNEAQ. The CDR3 spans 16 residues. The junction had 5 bases not matched to a gene; V was cut back by 0 bases and J by 3 bases. The DNA of the CDR3 is TGTGCCAGCAGCTTAGCGACCGACAGGGTCAATCAGCCCCAGCATTTT. Its translation: CASSLATDRVNQPQHF.